One T cell receptor (beta chain) is described in this entry. The antigen is undetermined. The record originates from a study of post-analysis software for immune sequencing data. Across the whole study: Several disease courses (relapsing-remitting, secondary progressive and progressive-relapsing) of multiple sclerosis were included. Study-level points and caveats: Higher frequency in patients than in controls was seen for 5 or 6 TRBV segments, with TRBV5-6, TRBV5-1 and TRBV20-1 among them. In multiple sclerosis, normalized Chao1 diversity was significantly below that of controls. With F measure, samples from one preparation batch clustered together strongly.

V dropped 3 bases and J dropped 6; count of bases not matched to a gene: 4. The CDR3 covers 15 residues. CDR1 is SGHTA and CDR2 is FQGNSA in the germline V gene. Included in the TCR beta cDNA libraries were unique molecular identifiers. A population of roughly 1 to 11 million T cells gave rise to around 530,000 cDNA molecules. TCRdb re-analysed the PCR reads in MiXCR, keeping a single row per CDR3 protein. Here the sample spans hundreds of thousands of distinct CDR3 sequences, 55% to 60% being singletons. The receptor comes from a girl aged 2-10 years with multiple sclerosis. This chain links TRBV7-2 with TRBJ2-5; 13 nucleotides agree with TRBD2. The specimen sequenced was blood. The CDR3 DNA sequence: TGTGCCAGCAGCTTGGGACTAGCGGGGACGCAGACCCAGTACTTC. As protein: CASSLGLAGTQTQYF. The complete variable domain, with remaining parts taken from reference TRBV7-2 and TRBJ2-5, reads GAGVSQSPSNKVTEKGKDVELRCDPISGHTALYWYRQSLGQGLEFLIYFQGNSAPDKSGLPSDRFSAERTGGSVSTLTIQRTQQEDSAVYLCASSLGLAGTQTQYFGPGTRLLVL.